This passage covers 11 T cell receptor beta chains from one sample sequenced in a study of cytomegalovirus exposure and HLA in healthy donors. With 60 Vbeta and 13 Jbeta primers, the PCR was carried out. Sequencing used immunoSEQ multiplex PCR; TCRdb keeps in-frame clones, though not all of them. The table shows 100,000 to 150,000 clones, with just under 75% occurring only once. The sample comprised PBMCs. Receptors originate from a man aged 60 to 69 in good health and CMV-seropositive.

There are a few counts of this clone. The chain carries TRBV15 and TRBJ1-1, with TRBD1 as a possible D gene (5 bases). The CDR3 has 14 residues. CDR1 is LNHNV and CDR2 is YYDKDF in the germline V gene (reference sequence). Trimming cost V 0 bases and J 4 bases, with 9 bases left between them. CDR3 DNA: TGTGCCACCAGCAGAGATGTGGGGGGCACTGAAGCTTTCTTT. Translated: CATSRDVGGTEAFF.

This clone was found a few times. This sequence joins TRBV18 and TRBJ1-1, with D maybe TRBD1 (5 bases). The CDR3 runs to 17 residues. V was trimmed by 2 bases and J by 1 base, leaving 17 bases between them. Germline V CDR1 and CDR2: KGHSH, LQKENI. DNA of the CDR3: TGTGCCAGCTCACCATACGAGGGGAGGAAGGCGAACACTGAAGCTTTCTTT. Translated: CASSPYEGRKANTEAFF. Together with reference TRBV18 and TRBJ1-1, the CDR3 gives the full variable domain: NAGVMQNPRHLVRRRGQEARLRCSPMKGHSHVYWYRQLPEEGLKFMVYLQKENIIDESGMPKERFSAEFPKEGPSILRIQQVVRGDSAAYFCASSPYEGRKANTEAFFGQGTRLTVV.

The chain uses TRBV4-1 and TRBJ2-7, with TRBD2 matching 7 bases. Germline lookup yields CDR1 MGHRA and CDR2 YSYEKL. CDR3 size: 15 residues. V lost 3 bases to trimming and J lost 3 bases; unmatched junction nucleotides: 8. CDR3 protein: CASSQISSGVYEQYF. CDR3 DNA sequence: TGCGCCAGCAGCCAGATCTCTAGCGGAGTCTACGAGCAGTACTTC.

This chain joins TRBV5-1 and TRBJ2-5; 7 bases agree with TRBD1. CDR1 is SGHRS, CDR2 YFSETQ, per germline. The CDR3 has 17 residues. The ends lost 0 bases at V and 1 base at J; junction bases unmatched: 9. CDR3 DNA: TGCGCCAGCAGCTTGGCTTCCCCAGGGACAGCCCAAGAGACCCAGTACTTC. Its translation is CASSLASPGTAQETQYF.

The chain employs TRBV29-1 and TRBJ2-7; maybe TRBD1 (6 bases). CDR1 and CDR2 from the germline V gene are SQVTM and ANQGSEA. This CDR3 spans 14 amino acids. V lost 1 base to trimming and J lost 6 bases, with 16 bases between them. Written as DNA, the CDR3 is TGCAGCGTTGAAGGTCTTACAGGGTCCAGCGAGCAGTACTTC. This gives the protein CSVEGLTGSSEQYF.

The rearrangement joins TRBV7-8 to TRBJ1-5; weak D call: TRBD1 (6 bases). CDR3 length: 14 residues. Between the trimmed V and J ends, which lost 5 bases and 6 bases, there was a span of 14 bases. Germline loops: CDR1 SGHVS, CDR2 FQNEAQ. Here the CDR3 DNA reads TGTGCCAGCAGCACGAGGGGGGGAGGTCAGCCCCAGCATTTT. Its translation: CASSTRGGGQPQHF.

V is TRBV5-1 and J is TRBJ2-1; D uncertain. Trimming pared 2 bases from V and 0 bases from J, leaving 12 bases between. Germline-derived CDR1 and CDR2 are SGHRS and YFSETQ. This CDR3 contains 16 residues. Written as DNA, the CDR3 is TGCGCCAGCAGCTTAAACCCCAGGTCCTCCTACAATGAGCAGTTCTTC. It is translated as CASSLNPRSSYNEQFF.

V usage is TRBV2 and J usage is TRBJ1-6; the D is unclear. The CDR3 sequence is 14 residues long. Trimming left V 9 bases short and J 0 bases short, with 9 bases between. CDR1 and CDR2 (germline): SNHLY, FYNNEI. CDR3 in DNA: TGTGCCAGTGGGGAGAGCTCCTATAATTCACCCCTCCACTTT. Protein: CASGESSYNSPLHF.

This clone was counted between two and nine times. DNA of the CDR3: TGTGCCAGCAGTCCTTCTCCCGGGACAGGGGGGTCACCCCTCCACTTT. It codes for CASSPSPGTGGSPLHF. The chain uses TRBV28 and TRBJ1-6; 11 bases map to TRBD1. The CDR3 has 16 residues. Trimming removed 5 bases from V and 10 bases from J; junction bases left unmatched: 10. Germline V gives CDR1 MDHEN, CDR2 SYDVKM.

The CDR3 DNA sequence: TGTGCCAGCAGTGTAAGCAGGGGCACCGGGGAGCTGTTTTTT. Encoded protein: CASSVSRGTGELFF. The chain combines TRBV6-1 with TRBJ2-2, with D maybe TRBD1 (6 bases). The CDR3 length is 14 residues. Trimming removed 4 bases at V and 4 bases at J, with 10 bases between. Germline V gene data show CDR1 as MNHNS and CDR2 as SASEGT.

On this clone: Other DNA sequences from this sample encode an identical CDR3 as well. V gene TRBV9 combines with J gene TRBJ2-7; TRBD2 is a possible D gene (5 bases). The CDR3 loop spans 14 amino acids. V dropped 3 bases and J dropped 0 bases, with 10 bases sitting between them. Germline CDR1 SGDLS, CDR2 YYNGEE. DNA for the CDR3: TGTGCCAGCAGCGCCACGGGAAGCTCCTACGAGCAGTACTTC. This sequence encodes CASSATGSSYEQYF.